Listed below are T cell receptor beta chains from one sample, sequenced in a study of shared clonotypes between healthy human individuals. The method was immunoSEQ multiplex PCR; TCRdb's version includes in-frame clones alone and lacks a portion of them. The data show about 600,000 clones, with less than 98% seen just once and 0.045% to 0.07% held by the top ten. Specimen: naive CD4+ T cells sorted from blood. These receptors originate from a woman in her thirties in good health. CDR3s include the opening cysteine and the closing phenylalanine or tryptophan. A D gene is named only where the DNA matches it firmly. Part of the rows lack a size; the others show once, few, many or a class for expanded clones.

D: NA
J: TRBJ1-2
size: NA
V: TRBV6-5
CDR3: CASTLGGFYGYTF
DNA: TGTGCCAGCACCCTGGGGGGGTTCTATGGCTACACCTTC

D: TRBD1
J: TRBJ2-5
size: once
V: TRBV6-6
CDR3: CASSHQGAQETQYF
DNA: TGTGCCAGCAGCCACCAGGGGGCCCAAGAGACCCAGTACTTC

D: NA
J: TRBJ1-2
size: NA
V: TRBV28
CDR3: CASHQIIDGYTF
DNA: TGTGCCAGCCATCAAATTATAGATGGCTACACCTTC

D: NA
J: TRBJ1-1
size: NA
V: TRBV5-4
CDR3: CASSLVLNTEAFF
DNA: TGTGCCAGCAGCTTGGTCCTGAACACTGAAGCTTTCTTT

D: TRBD2
J: TRBJ2-7
size: NA
V: TRBV19
CDR3: CASSPGLAVTYEQYF
DNA: TGTGCCAGTAGTCCCGGGCTAGCGGTAACCTACGAGCAGTACTTC

D: TRBD1
J: TRBJ1-2
size: NA
V: TRBV5-4
CDR3: CASSKQGADYGYTF
DNA: TGTGCCAGCAGCAAACAGGGGGCTGACTATGGCTACACCTTC

D: NA
J: TRBJ2-2
size: NA
V: TRBV5-4
CDR3: CASSLADTGELFF
DNA: TGTGCCAGCAGCTTGGCCGACACCGGGGAGCTGTTTTTT

D: TRBD1
J: TRBJ1-5
size: NA
V: TRBV30
CDR3: CAWSHRGPGQPQHF
DNA: TGTGCCTGGAGTCACAGGGGGCCGGGTCAGCCCCAGCATTTT

D: NA
J: TRBJ2-3
size: NA
V: TRBV9
CDR3: CASSVGVAASTDTQYF
DNA: TGTGCCAGCAGCGTAGGGGTAGCAGCCTCAACAGATACGCAGTATTTT

D: NA
J: TRBJ2-7
size: NA
V: TRBV1
CDR3: CTSSQGLSVVYEQYF
DNA: TGCACCAGCAGCCAAGGGCTATCCGTTGTCTACGAGCAGTACTTC

D: NA
J: TRBJ1-6
size: NA
V: TRBV27
CDR3: CASSLTVGNSPLHF
DNA: TGTGCCAGCAGTTTAACAGTTGGGAATTCACCCCTCCACTTT

D: TRBD2
J: TRBJ2-5
size: NA
V: TRBV7-7
CDR3: CASSPGLAGLQYF
DNA: TGTGCCAGCAGCCCCGGACTAGCGGGACTTCAGTACTTC

D: NA
J: TRBJ2-5
size: once
V: TRBV18
CDR3: CASSPLPGTLQETQYF
DNA: TGTGCCAGCTCACCTCTTCCAGGGACGTTACAAGAGACCCAGTACTTC

D: TRBD1
J: TRBJ2-1
size: NA
V: TRBV2
CDR3: CASSPQGVNEQFF
DNA: TGTGCCAGCTCCCCTCAGGGGGTCAATGAGCAGTTCTTC

D: NA
J: TRBJ1-3
size: NA
V: TRBV10-1
CDR3: CASSFASGNTIYF
DNA: TGCGCCAGCAGTTTCGCCTCTGGAAACACCATATATTTT

D: NA
J: TRBJ1-1
size: NA
V: TRBV28
CDR3: CASNSRGLGTEAFF
DNA: TGTGCCAGCAACTCCAGGGGCTTGGGCACTGAAGCTTTCTTT

D: TRBD2
J: TRBJ2-1
size: NA
V: TRBV6-5
CDR3: CASRAQYGREQFF
DNA: TGTGCCAGCAGGGCCCAATACGGGAGGGAGCAGTTCTTC

D: TRBD2
J: TRBJ2-7
size: NA
V: TRBV6-6
CDR3: CASSLSGSHEQYF
DNA: TGTGCCAGCAGCCTTAGCGGGAGCCACGAGCAGTACTTC

D: NA
J: TRBJ1-1
size: NA
V: TRBV6-1
CDR3: CASSPGDYNTEAFF
DNA: TGTGCCAGCAGTCCAGGGGACTATAACACTGAAGCTTTCTTT

D: NA
J: TRBJ1-1
size: NA
V: TRBV18
CDR3: CASSPPGWEFEAFF
DNA: TGTGCCAGCTCACCACCGGGGTGGGAGTTTGAAGCTTTCTTT

D: NA
J: TRBJ2-7
size: NA
V: TRBV5-3
CDR3: CARSLTNHTGGEQYF
DNA: TGTGCCAGAAGCTTGACCAATCATACAGGTGGCGAGCAGTACTTC

D: TRBD1
J: TRBJ1-4
size: NA
V: TRBV19
CDR3: CASSIGDRGIKMYEKLFF
DNA: TGTGCCAGTAGTATCGGGGACAGGGGTATTAAGATGTACGAAAAACTGTTTTTT

D: TRBD1
J: TRBJ1-2
size: NA
V: TRBV28
CDR3: CASSSPGTGARYYGYTF
DNA: TGTGCCAGCAGTTCCCCCGGGACAGGGGCACGTTACTATGGCTACACCTTC

D: NA
J: TRBJ1-4
size: NA
V: TRBV7-8
CDR3: CASSTDRNEKLFF
DNA: TGTGCCAGCAGCACCGACAGAAATGAAAAACTGTTTTTT

D: NA
J: TRBJ2-7
size: once
V: TRBV28
CDR3: CASSLLQGGDEQYF
DNA: TGTGCCAGCAGTTTACTTCAGGGGGGAGACGAGCAGTACTTC

D: TRBD1
J: TRBJ1-1
size: NA
V: TRBV10-3
CDR3: CAISEEGAGNTEAFF
DNA: TGTGCCATCAGTGAGGAGGGGGCGGGGAACACTGAAGCTTTCTTT

D: TRBD2
J: TRBJ2-1
size: once
V: TRBV14
CDR3: CASSRGLARNEQFF
DNA: TGTGCCAGCAGCCGGGGACTAGCGAGAAATGAGCAGTTCTTC